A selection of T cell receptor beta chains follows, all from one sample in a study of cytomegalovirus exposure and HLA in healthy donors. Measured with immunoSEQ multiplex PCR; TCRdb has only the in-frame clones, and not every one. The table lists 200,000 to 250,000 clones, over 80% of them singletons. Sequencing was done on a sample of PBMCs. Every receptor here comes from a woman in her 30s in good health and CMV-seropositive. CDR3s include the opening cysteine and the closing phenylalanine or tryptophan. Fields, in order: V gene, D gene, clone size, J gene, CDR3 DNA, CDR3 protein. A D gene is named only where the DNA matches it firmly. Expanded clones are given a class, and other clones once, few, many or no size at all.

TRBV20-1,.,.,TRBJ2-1,TGCAGTGCTGTAGAGAATGAGCAGTTCTTC,CSAVENEQFF
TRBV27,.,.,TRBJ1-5,TGTGCCAGCGGTCGGAGCAATCAGCCCCAGCATTTT,CASGRSNQPQHF
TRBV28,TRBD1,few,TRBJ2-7,TGTGCCAGCAGCTATTTAGACAGGGGGGACTACGAGCAGTACTTC,CASSYLDRGDYEQYF
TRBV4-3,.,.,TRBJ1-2,TGCGCCAGCAGCCAAGCCGGGACGGACTATGGCTACACCTTC,CASSQAGTDYGYTF
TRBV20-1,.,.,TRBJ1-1,TGCAGAATACAGGGAACTGAAGCTTTCTTT,CRIQGTEAFF
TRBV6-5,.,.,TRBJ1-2,TGTGCCAGCAGTTACAGGGGGGCGCAGCATTTGGGCTACACCTTC,CASSYRGAQHLGYTF
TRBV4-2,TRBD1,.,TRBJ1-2,TGTGCCAGCAGCCCAGGACAGGACCCGAACTATGGCTACACCTTC,CASSPGQDPNYGYTF
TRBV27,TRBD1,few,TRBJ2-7,TGTGCCAGCAGTACGGGACAGACCTACGAGCAGTACTTC,CASSTGQTYEQYF
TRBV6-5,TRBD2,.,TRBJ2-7,TGTGCCACCCTCCGGCTAGCGGGAGTCGGCGAGCAGTACTTC,CATLRLAGVGEQYF
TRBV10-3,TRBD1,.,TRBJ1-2,TGTGCCATCAGTGACAGGGGGTATGGCTACACCTTC,CAISDRGYGYTF
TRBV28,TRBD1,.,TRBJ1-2,TGTGCCAGCAGTTCTACAGGGGGCGATGGCTACACCTTC,CASSSTGGDGYTF
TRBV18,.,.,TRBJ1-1,TGTGCCAGCTCACTAGACAGGAACACTGAAGCTTTCTTT,CASSLDRNTEAFF
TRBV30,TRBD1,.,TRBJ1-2,TGTGCCTGGAACCTCCCCGGGACAGTATATGGCTACACCTTC,CAWNLPGTVYGYTF
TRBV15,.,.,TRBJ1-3,TGTGCCACCAGCAGAGCCGGCAGCGGAAACACCATATATTTT,CATSRAGSGNTIYF
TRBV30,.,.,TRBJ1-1,TGTGCCTGGATCCAACTGAACACTGAAGCTTTCTTT,CAWIQLNTEAFF
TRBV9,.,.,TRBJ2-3,TGTGCCAGCAGTCCTAGTGGAGATACGCAGTATTTT,CASSPSGDTQYF
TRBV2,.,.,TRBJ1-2,TGTGCCAGCCGCTCCCGAGACCTGAATTTCTATGGCTACACCTTC,CASRSRDLNFYGYTF
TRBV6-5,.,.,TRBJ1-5,TGTGCCAGCAGTTACTCGAATCTTGTCAGGCAGCCCCAGCATTTT,CASSYSNLVRQPQHF
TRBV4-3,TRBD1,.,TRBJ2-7,TGCGCCAGCAGCCAAGGAGCAGGGGGCGCCTACGAGCAGTACTTC,CASSQGAGGAYEQYF
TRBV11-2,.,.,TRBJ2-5,TGTGCCAGCAGCTTACAGGTCCAAGAGACCCAGTACTTC,CASSLQVQETQYF
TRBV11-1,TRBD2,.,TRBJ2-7,TGTGCCAGCAGCATCGGGACTAGCGGGTGGAGCTCCTACGAGCAGTACTTC,CASSIGTSGWSSYEQYF
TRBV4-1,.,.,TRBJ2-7,TGCGCCAGCAGCCTGGGACTGCCCTACGAGCAGTACTTC,CASSLGLPYEQYF
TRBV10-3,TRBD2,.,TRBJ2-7,TGTGCCATCACTGAAGAGGGACTAGCTTCCTACGAGCAGTACTTC,CAITEEGLASYEQYF
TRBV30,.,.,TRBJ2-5,TGTGCCTGGAGTTGGCTACCGGAGACCCAGTACTTC,CAWSWLPETQYF
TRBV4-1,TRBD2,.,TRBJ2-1,TGCGCCAGCAGCCAGGCCGGGACTAGCCTGGCTGAGCAGTTCTTC,CASSQAGTSLAEQFF
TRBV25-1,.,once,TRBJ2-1,TGTGCCAGCAGTGAACTTGGCGGGAACTCCTACAATGAGCAGTTCTTC,CASSELGGNSYNEQFF
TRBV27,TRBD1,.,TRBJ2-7,TGTGCCAGCAGTTTAGCCCGGACAGGTGGCTACGAGCAGTACTTC,CASSLARTGGYEQYF
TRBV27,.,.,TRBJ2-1,TGTGCCAGCAGTCCTCATAGATTAGCAAGATCCTACAATGAGCAGTTCTTC,CASSPHRLARSYNEQFF
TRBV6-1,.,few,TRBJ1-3,TGTGCCAGCACCGAGGGAGCTGGAAACACCATATATTTT,CASTEGAGNTIYF
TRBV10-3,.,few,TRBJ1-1,TGTGCCATCAGTGGGATTAACACTGAAGCTTTCTTT,CAISGINTEAFF